In this sample, the clone carrying this T cell receptor (beta chain) is hyperexpanded. What it binds is unknown. A distinct unique molecular identifier was carried by each TCR cDNA molecule. TCRdb re-called the 5' RACE reads with MiXCR, one entry per CDR3 protein. Seen here are under 2,000 distinct CDR3 sequences, about 25% observed once, and the top ten hold less than 60%. These data are taken from a study of spatial heterogeneity in lung cancer. Study-wide context: Consistently, beta-chain sequences turned up in larger numbers than alpha-chain sequences did. Findings and limits, study-wide: Blood carried ubiquitous expanded tumor TCRs more at resection than follow-up.

Documented time point: sample taken at primary tumor resection. Sequencing of whole RNA from tumor, nontumor lung or frozen PBMC involved no sorting. The clonotype originates from a male donor with early-stage non-small cell lung cancer. The sample consisted of PBMCs, taken at surgery.

This CDR3 is CATSDLSGVEETQYF. The CDR3 DNA reads TGTGCCACCAGTGATTTGAGCGGGGTGGAGGAGACCCAGTACTTC. The J gene is TRBJ2-5, the V gene TRBV24-1, with TRBD2 matching 7 bases. The CDR3 totals 15 residues. Trimming took 0 bases from V and 5 from J; bases not matched to a gene: 5. CDR1 is KGHDR, CDR2 SFDVKD, per germline.